The entry below describes one TCR beta chain. This clonotype was recorded a few times. Its antigen is unknown. Base qualities are missing; no much larger clone stands one base away. CDR1 and CDR2 are read off the germline V gene as SGDLS and YYNGEE. The CDR3 starts with the cysteine, ends with the phenylalanine, and has 15 residues. Kept here is only the CDR3 DNA, which spans 45 bases and is read in frame from base 1. The germline ends are 15 bases apart after V is trimmed by 5 bases and J by 1 base. This sample was taken from a study of T cell repertoires in cytomegalovirus infection (dated by TCRdb to between 2018 and 2020). Turning to the overall study: Donor HLA type was relevant to the analysis, as public TCR beta signatures indicated carriage of CMV infection together with the matching HLA type. The full study reports these points: In the ex vivo response, HLA-C-restricted CMV-specific TCR beta clonotypes were dominant, and in two of eight donors the single most frequent clonotype came from this HLA-C-restricted group. Carriers of CMV infection plus the relevant HLA type were discriminated by the cumulative frequency of public TCR beta family members in the study cohort and in an independent roughly 340-donor cohort.

Sequencing was carried out with an Illumina HiSeq 1500. TCRdb reprocessing: public reads trimmed at Q25 with fastp, clones called with MiXCR, in-frame beta chains kept. One record per CDR3 amino acid sequence lists the most common genes and DNA. The sample contains some 320,000 distinct CDR3 sequences, 9.5% of them found a single time. About 3.9% of the sample rests with the top ten. The receptor comes from a human donor in good health (CMV status not recorded). Some clones in this sample may be carry-over from other donors' samples. The sample consisted of PBMCs. The sequence links TRBV9 to TRBJ1-1, with an unclear D gene assignment. The sequence in DNA is TGTGCCAGCAGTTTAACCCAGGCCGCGAACACTGAAGCTTTCTTT. Translated, it reads CASSLTQAANTEAFF.